The TCR beta chain under discussion was sequenced for a study of blood T cell repertoires in COVID-19. The wider study: Samples taken during acute and convalescent COVID-19 were collected in the United States, Italy and Spain. PBMCs, B-cell-depleted T cells, or T cells provided the cDNA or gDNA that made up the material.

Everyone who took part was roughly 18 to 90 years old, and they came from some 23 US areas. Methods used by the authors: Reference gene primer amplification gave estimated nucleated cell counts. The assay was immunoSEQ multiplex PCR, and TCRdb's table has in-frame clones only and misses some. The D gene and trimming were derived from the DNA, and the V and J assignments and clone size from that table. In the table there are 350,000 to 400,000 clones, around nine tenths of which are singletons. Per the germline V gene, CDR1 is GTSNPN and CDR2 is SVGIG (reference sequence). The CDR3 is 13 residues long. J was trimmed by 5 bases and V by 4 bases; bases with no gene match: 1.

The receptor was isolated from a woman in her twenties or thirties who had recovered from COVID-19. The V call is TRBV30, the J call TRBJ2-2, with 10 bases lining up with TRBD1. Input material: PBMCs or T cells enriched from blood (not recorded which). The CDR3 bases are TGTGCCTGGAAGGGACAGGGGACCGGGGAGCTGTTTTTT. Its protein is CAWKGQGTGELFF. Full variable domain (remainder filled in from reference TRBV30 and TRBJ2-2): SQTIHQWPATLVQPVGSPLSLECTVEGTSNPNLYWYRQAAGRGLQLLFYSVGIGQISSEVPQNLSASRPQDRQFILSSKKLLLSDSGFYLCAWKGQGTGELFFGEGSRLTVL.